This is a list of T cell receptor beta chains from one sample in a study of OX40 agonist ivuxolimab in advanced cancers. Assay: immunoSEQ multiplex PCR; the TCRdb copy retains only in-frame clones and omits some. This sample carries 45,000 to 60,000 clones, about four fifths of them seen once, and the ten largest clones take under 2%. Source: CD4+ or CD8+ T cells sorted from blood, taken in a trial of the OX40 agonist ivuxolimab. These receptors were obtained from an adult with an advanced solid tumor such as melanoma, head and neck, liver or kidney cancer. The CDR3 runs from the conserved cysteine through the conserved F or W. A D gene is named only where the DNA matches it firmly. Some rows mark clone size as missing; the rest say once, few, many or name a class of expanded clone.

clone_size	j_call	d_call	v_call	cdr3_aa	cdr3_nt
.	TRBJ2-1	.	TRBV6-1	CASTPVRTYEQFF	TGTGCCAGCACCCCGGTCCGGACCTATGAGCAGTTCTTC
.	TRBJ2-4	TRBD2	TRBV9	CASSVATAGDDIQYF	TGTGCCAGCAGCGTAGCCACGGCGGGGGATGACATTCAGTACTTC
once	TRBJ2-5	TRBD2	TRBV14	CASSQEFTPGGQETQYF	TGTGCCAGCAGCCAAGAATTTACTCCGGGGGGTCAAGAGACCCAGTACTTC
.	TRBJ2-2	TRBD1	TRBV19	CASSDRGPLNTGELFF	TGTGCCAGTAGTGACAGGGGGCCCCTGAACACCGGGGAGCTGTTTTTT
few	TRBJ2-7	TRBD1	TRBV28	CASNLGTGGEQYF	TGTGCCAGCAACCTCGGGACAGGGGGCGAGCAGTACTTC
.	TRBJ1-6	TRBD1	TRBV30	CAWNRDRANSPLHF	TGTGCCTGGAACCGGGACAGGGCTAATTCACCCCTCCACTTT
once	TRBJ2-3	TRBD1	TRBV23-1	CASSPTPGQGCF	TGCGCCAGCAGTCCGACGCCGGGACAGGGGTGTTTT
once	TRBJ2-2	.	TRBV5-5	CASSLVWSSTGELFF	TGTGCCAGCAGCTTGGTGTGGAGCAGCACCGGGGAGCTGTTTTTT
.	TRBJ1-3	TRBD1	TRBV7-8	CASSLRSTGGTGNTIYF	TGTGCCAGCAGCTTACGCTCCACAGGGGGCACAGGAAACACCATATATTTT
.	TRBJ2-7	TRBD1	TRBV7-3	CAPVRGHEQYF	TGTGCCCCTGTTAGGGGGCACGAGCAGTACTTC
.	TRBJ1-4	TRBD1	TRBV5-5	CASSGYDRENEKLFF	TGTGCCAGCAGCGGATACGACAGGGAGAATGAAAAACTGTTTTTT
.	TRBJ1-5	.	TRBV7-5	CVRSLEVGIEGAMNQPQHF	TGTGTCAGAAGCTTAGAGGTAGGGATTGAGGGGGCGATGAATCAGCCCCAGCATTTT
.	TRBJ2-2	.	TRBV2	CASSDLWDTGELFF	TGTGCCAGCAGTGATCTCTGGGACACCGGGGAGCTGTTTTTT
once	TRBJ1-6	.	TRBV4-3	CASSQVEGGVRSPLHF	TGCGCCAGCAGCCAAGTTGAAGGAGGGGTTCGTTCACCCCTCCACTTT
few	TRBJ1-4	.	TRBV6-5	CASRWAPSEKLFF	TGTGCCAGCAGATGGGCCCCGTCTGAAAAACTGTTTTTT
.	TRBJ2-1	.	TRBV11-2	CASSLTSYNEQFF	TGTGCCAGCAGCTTAACCTCCTACAATGAGCAGTTCTTC
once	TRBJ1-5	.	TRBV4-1	CASSPRDGSNQPQHF	TGCGCCAGCAGCCCCCGGGACGGTAGCAATCAGCCCCAGCATTTT
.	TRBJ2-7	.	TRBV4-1	CASSQAASGTYYEQYF	TGCGCCAGCAGCCAAGCTGCCTCCGGGACCTACTACGAGCAGTACTTC
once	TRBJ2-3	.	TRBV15	CATSRPGPRRDTQYF	TGTGCCACCAGCAGACCGGGGCCTCGAAGGGATACGCAGTATTTT
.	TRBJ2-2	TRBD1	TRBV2	CASSPDRVNGELFF	TGTGCCAGCAGTCCGGACAGGGTTAACGGGGAGCTGTTTTTT
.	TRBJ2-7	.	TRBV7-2	CASSLAPGRLSYEQYF	TGTGCCAGCAGCTTAGCCCCGGGTCGCCTTTCCTACGAGCAGTACTTC
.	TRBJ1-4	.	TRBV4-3	CASSQGGAVNEKLFF	TGCGCCAGCAGCCAAGGGGGGGCTGTAAACGAAAAACTGTTTTTT
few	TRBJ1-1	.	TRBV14	CASSQARNTEAFF	TGTGCCAGCAGCCAAGCCAGGAACACTGAAGCTTTCTTT
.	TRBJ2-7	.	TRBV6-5	CASSYSQAGTEQYF	TGTGCCAGCAGTTACTCACAGGCAGGAACCGAGCAGTACTTC
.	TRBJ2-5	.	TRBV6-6	CASSYSRREGTQYF	TGTGCCAGCAGTTACTCGAGACGAGAAGGGACCCAGTACTTC
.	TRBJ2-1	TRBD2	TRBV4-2	CASSQATSGLRDEQFF	TGTGCCAGCAGCCAGGCAACTAGCGGCCTACGTGATGAGCAGTTCTTC
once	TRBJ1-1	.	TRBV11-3	CASSFRVNTEAFF	TGTGCCAGCAGCTTTCGGGTGAACACTGAAGCTTTCTTT
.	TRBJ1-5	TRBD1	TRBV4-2	CASSQDGRTGAPYQPQHF	TGTGCCAGCAGCCAAGATGGCCGAACAGGGGCCCCCTATCAGCCCCAGCATTTT
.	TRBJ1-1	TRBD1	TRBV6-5	CASSYNRGTEAFF	TGTGCCAGCAGTTACAACAGGGGCACTGAAGCTTTCTTT
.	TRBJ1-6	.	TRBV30	CAWSGALWSSYNSPLHF	TGTGCCTGGAGTGGGGCCCTGTGGAGCTCCTATAATTCACCCCTCCACTTT
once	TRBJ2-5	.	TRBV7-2	CASSLTRAGRETQYF	TGTGCCAGCAGCCTAACCCGAGCGGGCCGGGAGACCCAGTACTTC
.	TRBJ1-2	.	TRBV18	CASSPGRGANYGYTF	TGTGCCAGCTCCCCGGGGAGGGGAGCTAACTATGGCTACACCTTC
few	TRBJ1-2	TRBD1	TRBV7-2	CASSPSTWDSTYGYTF	TGTGCCAGCAGCCCAAGTACGTGGGACAGCACCTATGGCTACACCTTC
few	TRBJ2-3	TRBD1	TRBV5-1	CASNLRTGGDTQYF	TGCGCCAGCAACCTCAGGACAGGCGGAGATACGCAGTATTTT
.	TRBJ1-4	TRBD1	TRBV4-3	CASSQTPGTDEKLFF	TGCGCCAGCAGCCAAACTCCAGGGACAGATGAAAAACTGTTTTTT
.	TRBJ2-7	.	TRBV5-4	CASSPGGAGVYEQYF	TGTGCCAGCAGCCCCGGGGGCGCAGGGGTGTACGAGCAGTACTTC
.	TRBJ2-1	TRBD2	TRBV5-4	CASSSRGGSSYNEQFF	TGTGCCAGCAGCTCACGGGGGGGTAGCTCCTACAATGAGCAGTTCTTC